The 27 T cell receptor beta chains below all came from one sample that was sequenced in a study of patients and donors after allogeneic stem cell transplantation. TCRdb re-analysed the RT-PCR reads in MiXCR, keeping a single row per CDR3 protein. The sample shows 200,000 to 250,000 distinct CDR3 sequences, around an eighth of them seen only once. The sample comprised blood, either unsorted or a sorted T cell fraction (not recorded which). The source of these receptors is a human donor who was either an allogeneic HSCT recipient or a stem cell or donor lymphocyte infusion donor (not recorded which). It is not recorded whose cells these are; they may come from a transplant donor.

In its sample, this clonotype was seen many times. This chain uses TRBV3-1 with TRBJ1-3, with D unclear. V was clipped by 3 bases and J by 4 bases, with 7 bases between them. The germline V gene encodes CDR1 LGHDT and CDR2 YNNKEL (reference sequence). CDR3 size: 13 residues. The CDR3 loop is CASSHEGGNTIYF. Written as DNA, the CDR3 is TGTGCCAGCAGCCACGAAGGGGGAAACACCATATATTTT.

This clonotype occurred a few times. The chain combines TRBV20-1 with TRBJ1-2; tentative D call: TRBD1 (6 bases). CDR1 is DFQATT and CDR2 is SNEGSKA in the germline V gene (reference sequence). The V end was cut by 4 bases, the J end by 8 bases, with 11 bases between. CDR3 length: 11 amino acids. CDR3 region: CSATRQGGYTF. CDR3 sequence (DNA): TGCAGTGCTACCAGGCAGGGGGGCTACACCTTC.

This clonotype was seen a few times. The genes are TRBV7-8 and TRBJ2-4; 10 positions match TRBD2. Germline-derived CDR1 and CDR2 are SGHVS and FQNEAQ. Trimming removed 3 bases from V and 7 bases from J; junction bases left unmatched: 6. The CDR3 consists of 15 residues. This CDR3 reads CASSLASGRWNIQYF. As DNA, the CDR3 is TGTGCCAGCAGCTTGGCTAGCGGGAGATGGAACATTCAGTACTTC.

V is TRBV27 and J is TRBJ1-2, with D perhaps matching TRBD1 (5 bases). The V gene's germline CDR1 is MNHEY and CDR2 SMNVEV (reference sequence). The ends were cut back, 0 bases at V and 7 bases at J, with 15 bases in the middle. The CDR3 runs 15 residues. The CDR3 DNA sequence: TGTGCCAGCAGTTTATCAACAGGCGCCATCGGTGGCTACACCTTC. Encoded protein: CASSLSTGAIGGYTF.

This rearrangement joins TRBV19 to TRBJ1-1, with a possible D match to TRBD1 (6 bases). The CDR3 loop spans 17 amino acids. The ends were cut back, 3 bases at V and 7 bases at J, with 24 bases in the middle. CDR1 LNHDA and CDR2 SQIVND come from the germline V gene (reference sequence). The CDR3 sequence: CASSILGRTGWGIEAFF. CDR3 in DNA: TGTGCCAGTAGTATTTTGGGACGTACAGGGTGGGGTATTGAAGCTTTCTTT.

This clonotype was picked up many times. This chain joins TRBV3-1 and TRBJ2-2; a possible D gene is TRBD2 (5 bases). The germline V and J ends were trimmed by 0 bases and 8 bases, with 13 bases remaining between them. This CDR3 has 15 amino acids. Germline assignment: CDR1 LGHDT and CDR2 YNNKEL (reference sequence). DNA of the CDR3: TGTGCCAGCAGCCAAGATCTGAGGGAAGCAGGGGAGCTGTTTTTT. Its translation is CASSQDLREAGELFF.

Ten or more counts support this clonotype. V usage is TRBV3-1 and J usage is TRBJ1-4; D uncertain. This CDR3 spans 14 amino acids. V lost 1 base and J 4 bases, leaving 7 bases between the germline ends. In germline, CDR1 is LGHDT, CDR2 YNNKEL (reference sequence). CDR3 bases: TGTGCCAGCAGCCAAGGAAATAGTAATGAAAAACTGTTTTTT. Residues: CASSQGNSNEKLFF.

The chain is built from TRBV4-1 and TRBJ1-4, with 7 bases aligning to TRBD1. Germline CDR1 is MGHRA and CDR2 is YSYEKL. There are 14 residues in the CDR3. V lost 1 base and J lost 8; bases outside the gene matches: 4. CDR3 region: CASSQGGQTEKLFF. CDR3 nucleotide sequence: TGCGCCAGCAGCCAAGGGGGACAGACCGAAAAACTGTTTTTT.

The table lists this clonotype with many counts. This chain connects TRBV5-8 to TRBJ2-7; maybe TRBD1 (6 bases). Germline-derived CDR1 and CDR2 are SGHTS and YDEGEE. The ends were cut back, 6 bases at V and 1 base at J, with 14 bases in the middle. CDR3 length equals 14 residues. The CDR3 DNA reads TGTGCCAGCACGTTCCGGGACACTTCCTACGAGCAGTACTTC. Its translation: CASTFRDTSYEQYF.

This clonotype was seen ten or more times. The chain links TRBV20-1 to TRBJ1-1; D is ambiguous. V was pared by 4 bases and J by 9 bases, with 18 bases between. The V gene's germline CDR1 is DFQATT and CDR2 SNEGSKA (reference sequence). CDR3 length equals 13 residues. The CDR3 coding sequence is TGCAGTGCTAAGGTGACGGTGGGTGAAAAAGCTTTCTTT. Translated: CSAKVTVGEKAFF.

In its sample, this clonotype was seen a few times. The chain joins TRBV7-9 to TRBJ1-5; unclear D gene. Trimming pared 4 bases from V and 9 bases from J, leaving 10 bases between. CDR3 size: 12 residues. Germline V gene lookup returns CDR1 SEHNR and CDR2 FQNEAQ (reference sequence). The chain's CDR3 is CASSSESGPQHF. CDR3 sequence (DNA): TGTGCCAGCAGCTCGGAGTCCGGGCCCCAGCATTTT.

There are a few counts of this clonotype. This chain joins TRBV6-4 and TRBJ2-2; 7 positions agree with TRBD2. The CDR3 extends over 14 amino acids. Germline-derived CDR1 and CDR2 are MRHNA and SNTAGT. With 6 bases clipped from V and 2 bases from J, the junction kept 3 bases outside the gene matches. The CDR3 spells CASRRDYNTGELFF. DNA of the CDR3: TGTGCCAGCAGGCGGGACTACAACACCGGGGAGCTGTTTTTT.

A few counts support this clonotype. This chain joins TRBV11-1 and TRBJ1-1; TRBD1 might be the D (5 bases). CDR3 size: 18 residues. With 0 bases removed from V and 3 bases from J, the gap between germline ends came to 20 bases. Germline V gives CDR1 SGHAT, CDR2 FQDESV (reference sequence). The CDR3 sequence is CASSLAAGTIGWDTEAFF. CDR3 DNA sequence: TGTGCCAGCAGCTTAGCAGCGGGGACTATCGGGTGGGACACTGAAGCTTTCTTT.

This clonotype appeared many times. The chain links TRBV2 to TRBJ1-1, with D uncertain. Germline V gene sequence: CDR1 SNHLY, CDR2 FYNNEI. V was clipped by 0 bases and J by 4 bases, with 12 bases between them. The length of the CDR3 is 15 residues. This CDR3 is CASSEARAPGTEAFF. CDR3 sequence (DNA): TGTGCCAGCAGTGAAGCGCGGGCCCCAGGCACTGAAGCTTTCTTT.

The DNA of the CDR3 is TGCAGTGCTCCCCAGGGGGAGGGAGAGACCCAGTACTTC. Translating it yields CSAPQGEGETQYF. J is TRBJ2-5 and V is TRBV20-1; D is tentatively TRBD1 or TRBD2 (7 bases each). V lost 5 bases and J 4 bases, leaving 14 bases between the germline ends. Germline V gene data show CDR1 as DFQATT and CDR2 as SNEGSKA (reference sequence). CDR3 length: 13 residues.

V gene TRBV7-9 combines with J gene TRBJ2-1; TRBD1 might be the D (6 bases). V was pared by 4 bases and J by 0 bases, with 16 bases between. Germline-derived CDR1 and CDR2 are SEHNR and FQNEAQ (reference sequence). The CDR3 extends over 17 amino acids. The CDR3 loop is CASSSRGQTSSYNEQFF. CDR3 DNA: TGTGCCAGCAGCTCACGAGGACAGACGAGCTCCTACAATGAGCAGTTCTTC.

The sample holds a few counts of this clonotype. The chain links TRBV5-1 to TRBJ2-5; unclear D gene. This CDR3 has 14 residues. V was trimmed by 4 bases and J by 0 bases, leaving 10 bases between them. Per germline, CDR1 SGHRS and CDR2 YFSETQ. The CDR3 sequence is CASSVDTYQETQYF. For the CDR3, the DNA is TGCGCCAGCAGCGTTGACACATACCAAGAGACCCAGTACTTC.

This clonotype was detected a few times. This chain joins TRBV19 and TRBJ1-4; 8 bases line up with TRBD1. The ends lost 2 bases at V and 8 bases at J; junction bases unmatched: 1. Germline CDR1 is LNHDA and CDR2 is SQIVND (reference sequence). The CDR3 runs to 13 residues. The CDR3 region has the DNA TGTGCCAGTAGTATAAACAGGGGGGAAAAACTGTTTTTT. Amino acid sequence: CASSINRGEKLFF. The full variable domain, in which reference TRBV19 and TRBJ1-4 provide the parts outside the CDR3, is DGGITQSPKYLFRKEGQNVTLSCEQNLNHDAMYWYRQDPGQGLRLIYYSQIVNDFQKGDIAEGYSVSREKKESFPLTVTSAQKNPTAFYLCASSINRGEKLFFGSGTQLSVL.

This clonotype was observed many times. The chain employs TRBV29-1 and TRBJ2-1; D is unclear. In germline, CDR1 is SQVTM, CDR2 ANQGSEA. The V gene lost 6 bases and the J gene lost 2 bases, with 5 bases spanning the gap. The CDR3 spans 11 residues. The CDR3 DNA reads TGCAGCGTCTCTACCTACAATGAGCAGTTCTTC. This gives the protein CSVSTYNEQFF.

The chain is built from TRBV6-6 and TRBJ2-1; 8 bases are a match to TRBD1. Per germline, CDR1 MNHNY and CDR2 SVGAGI (reference sequence). The length of the CDR3 is 13 residues. Trimming removed 10 bases from V and 7 bases from J; junction bases left unmatched: 9. CDR3 nucleotides: TGTGCCACCCGGACAGGGTTAAGGAATGAGCAGTTCTTC. Amino acids: CATRTGLRNEQFF.

This clonotype was observed many times. The chain uses TRBV6-2 or TRBV6-3 and TRBJ2-4, with 8 positions matching TRBD2. CDR3 length: 13 amino acids. V shed 5 bases, J shed 5 bases, and the junction held 2 bases outside the gene matches. Germline CDR1 reads MNHEY; CDR2 reads SVGEGT. Written as DNA, the CDR3 is TGTGCCAGCAGTCGGGGGGGCGAAAACATTCAGTACTTC. Translating it yields CASSRGGENIQYF.

The rearrangement links TRBV7-3 to TRBJ2-2; the D is unclear. CDR3 length: 13 residues. Germline assignment: CDR1 SGHTA and CDR2 FQGTGA. V gave up 0 bases and J gave up 7 bases, with 6 bases separating them. This CDR3 reads CASSLTFDGELFF. The CDR3 DNA is TGTGCCAGCAGCTTAACGTTCGACGGGGAGCTGTTTTTT.

This clonotype has at least ten counts. V gene TRBV7-2 combines with J gene TRBJ1-6; no definite D call. The germline V gene has CDR1 SGHTA and CDR2 FQGNSA. This CDR3 is 13 amino acids long. Trimming took 5 bases from V and 9 from J, leaving 11 bases between them. The CDR3 nucleotides are TGTGCCAGCAGCCCTAATGGGGTTTCACCCCTCCACTTT. This gives the protein CASSPNGVSPLHF.

This clonotype appeared many times. V is TRBV19 and J is TRBJ1-5; D not resolved. CDR3 length equals 14 residues. The germline V gene encodes CDR1 LNHDA and CDR2 SQIVND (reference sequence). Trimming stripped 7 bases from V and 0 bases from J, with 10 bases between. CDR3 sequence reads: CASNLDGSNQPQHF. For the CDR3, the DNA is TGTGCCAGTAACCTGGACGGTAGCAATCAGCCCCAGCATTTT.

This rearrangement joins TRBV6-5 to TRBJ1-1; perhaps TRBD1 as D (6 bases). This CDR3 is 14 amino acids long. Germline CDR1 is MNHEY and CDR2 is SVGAGI. The V end was cut by 4 bases, the J end by 0 bases, with 9 bases between. CDR3 in DNA: TGTGCCAGCAGTTGGACAGACATGAACACTGAAGCTTTCTTT. Residues: CASSWTDMNTEAFF.

The rearrangement joins TRBV9 to TRBJ2-2; 8 nucleotides align to TRBD2. Unmatched junction bases numbered 8, after V lost 4 bases and J lost 6 bases. This CDR3 spans 15 amino acids. From germline, CDR1 is SGDLS and CDR2 YYNGEE. CDR3 protein: CASSTREGFAGELFF. The CDR3 DNA is TGTGCCAGCAGCACCCGGGAGGGCTTCGCCGGGGAGCTGTTTTTT.

V gene TRBV9 combines with J gene TRBJ1-6; 9 bases are a match to TRBD1. Germline V gives CDR1 SGDLS, CDR2 YYNGEE. V shed 3 bases, J shed 8 bases, and the junction held 18 bases outside the gene matches. CDR3 size: 19 residues. CDR3 region: CASSGSGYRPGQGYSPLHF. CDR3 in DNA: TGTGCCAGCAGCGGGAGCGGGTATAGACCGGGACAGGGATATTCACCCCTCCACTTT.